This T cell receptor beta chain was identified during a study of Ad26.COV2.S vaccination and SARS-CoV-2 variants. Study observations and caveats: Analytic work on TCR breadth and depth might have understated the full extent of total T cell responses.

Notes on this clone: Antigen: not known.

Measured with immunoSEQ multiplex PCR; TCRdb has only the in-frame clones, and not every one. The table has about 250,000 clones, roughly 87% seen once. This CDR3 has 17 amino acids. Germline V CDR1 and CDR2: SGDLS, YYNGEE. The junction had 16 bases not matched to a gene; V was cut back by 4 bases and J by 6 bases. Treatment defined: roughly 19 received Ad26.COV2.S at low or high dose, single or two shots; about 5 received placebo; per-sample allocation not given. On day 63 after the first injection, vaccine and placebo recipients gave samples. V is TRBV9 and J is TRBJ1-1; 9 bases match TRBD1. The sequence derives from a person aged 18-65 years who received the Ad26.COV2.S COVID-19 vaccine or a placebo. The sequences come from peripheral blood, collected in a trial of Ad26.COV2.S vaccine versus placebo. The CDR3 bases are TGTGCCAGCAGCCCAACATACTACAGGGGGCATGGGGCTGAAGCTTTCTTT. Its translation: CASSPTYYRGHGAEAFF.